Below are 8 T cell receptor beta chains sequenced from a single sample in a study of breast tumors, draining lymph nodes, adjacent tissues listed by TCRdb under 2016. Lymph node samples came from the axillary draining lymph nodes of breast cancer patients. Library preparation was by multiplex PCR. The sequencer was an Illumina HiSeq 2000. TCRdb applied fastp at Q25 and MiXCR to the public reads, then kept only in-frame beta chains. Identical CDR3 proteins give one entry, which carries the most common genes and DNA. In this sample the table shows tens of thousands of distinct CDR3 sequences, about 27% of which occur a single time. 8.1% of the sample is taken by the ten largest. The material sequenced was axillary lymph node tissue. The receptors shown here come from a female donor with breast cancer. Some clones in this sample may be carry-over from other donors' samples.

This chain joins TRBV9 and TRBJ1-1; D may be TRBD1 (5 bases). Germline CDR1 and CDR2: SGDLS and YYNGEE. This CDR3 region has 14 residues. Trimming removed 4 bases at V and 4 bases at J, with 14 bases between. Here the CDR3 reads CASSFEGFSTEAFF. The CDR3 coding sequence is TGTGCCAGCAGCTTCGAGGGGTTTTCCACTGAAGCTTTCTTT.

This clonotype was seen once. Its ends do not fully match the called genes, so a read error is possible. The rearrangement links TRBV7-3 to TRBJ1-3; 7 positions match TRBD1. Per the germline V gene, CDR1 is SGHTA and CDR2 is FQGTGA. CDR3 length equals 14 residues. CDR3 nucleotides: TGTGCCAGCAGCTCGACAGGGTCCGGAAACACCGTACATTTT. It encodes CASSSTGSGNTVHF. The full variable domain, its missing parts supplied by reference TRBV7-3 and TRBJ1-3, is GAGVSQTPSNKVTEKGKYVELRCDPISGHTALYWYRQSLGQGPEFLIYFQGTGAADDSGLPNDRFFAVRPEGSVSTLKIQRTERGDSAVYLCASSSTGSGNTVHFGEGSWLTVV.

The CDR3 DNA reads TGTGCCAGCAGCGTCTCCGGGACAGGGGTAAGGGAGCAGTACTTC. Its protein product is CASSVSGTGVREQYF. V usage is TRBV7-9 and J usage is TRBJ2-7; 10 bases agree with TRBD1. Germline V gene sequence: CDR1 SEHNR, CDR2 FQNEAQ (reference sequence). This CDR3 contains 15 residues. V lost 5 bases to trimming and J lost 7 bases; unmatched junction nucleotides: 11.

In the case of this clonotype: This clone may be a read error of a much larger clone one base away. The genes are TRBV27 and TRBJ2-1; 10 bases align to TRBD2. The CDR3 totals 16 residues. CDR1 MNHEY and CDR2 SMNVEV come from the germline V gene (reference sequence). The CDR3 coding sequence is TGTGCCAGCAGACTCCCAGCGGGAGGGTCCTACAATGAGCAGCTCTTC. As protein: CASRLPAGGSYNEQLF.

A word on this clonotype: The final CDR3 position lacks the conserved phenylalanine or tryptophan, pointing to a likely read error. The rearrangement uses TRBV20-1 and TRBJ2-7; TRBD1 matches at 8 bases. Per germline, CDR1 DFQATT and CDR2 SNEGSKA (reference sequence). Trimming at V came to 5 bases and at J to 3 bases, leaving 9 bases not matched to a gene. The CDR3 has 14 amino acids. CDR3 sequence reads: CSAGRQGRVYEQYL. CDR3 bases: TGCAGTGCTGGTCGACAGGGGAGAGTCTACGAGCAGTACCTC.

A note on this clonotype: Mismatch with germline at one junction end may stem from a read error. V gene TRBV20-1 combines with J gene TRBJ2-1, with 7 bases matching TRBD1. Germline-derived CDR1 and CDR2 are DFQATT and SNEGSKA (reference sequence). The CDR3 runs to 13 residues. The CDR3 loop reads CSANRGSYNAQSF. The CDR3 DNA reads TGCAGTGCCAACAGGGGTTCCTACAATGCGCAGTCCTTC.

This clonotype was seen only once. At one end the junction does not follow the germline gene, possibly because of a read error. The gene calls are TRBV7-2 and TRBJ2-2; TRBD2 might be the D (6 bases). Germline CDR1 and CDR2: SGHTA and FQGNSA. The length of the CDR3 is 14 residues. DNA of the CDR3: TGTGCCAGCAGCTTAGTACTAGCCCCCGGGGAGCTGCTTTTT. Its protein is CASSLVLAPGELLF.

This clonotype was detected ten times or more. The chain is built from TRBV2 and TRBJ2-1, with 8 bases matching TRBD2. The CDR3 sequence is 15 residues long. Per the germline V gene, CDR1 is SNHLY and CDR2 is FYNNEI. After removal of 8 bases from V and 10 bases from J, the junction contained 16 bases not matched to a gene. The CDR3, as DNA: TGTGCCAGCCGGACCGGAGCGGGGGCTGGTAGGGAGCAGTTCTTC. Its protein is CASRTGAGAGREQFF.